This T cell receptor (beta chain) was observed in a study of cytomegalovirus exposure and HLA in healthy donors. Findings and caveats of the study: In a later analysis, HLA-associated beta chains showed higher expansion and lower generation probabilities than comparable chains.

This clone occurred once. Its cognate antigen is unknown. PCR primers comprised 60 Vbeta and 13 Jbeta primers. Data came from immunoSEQ multiplex PCR; TCRdb stores just in-frame clones and leaves some out. The sample yields 150,000 to 200,000 clones, about three quarters seen once. Sequencing used PBMCs. This clonotype was sampled from a man aged 50 to 60 in good health and CMV-seropositive.

The CDR3 region is CSVEVGNGYTF. The CDR3, as DNA: TGCAGCGTTGAAGTCGGGAATGGCTACACCTTC. This sequence joins TRBV29-1 and TRBJ1-2; D not resolved. The CDR3 totals 11 residues. Trimming removed 1 base at V and 6 bases at J, with 6 bases between. The germline CDR1 and CDR2 sequences are SQVTM and ANQGSEA.